Included here is one T cell receptor (beta chain) sequence, with context. The target antigen is unknown. This may stem from a read error, because a much larger clone lies one nucleotide away. The template was RNA from unsorted bulk tissue. Donors were chemotherapy-naive, newly diagnosed lung cancer surgical patients in China, August–late 2014. The data were obtained in a study of tumor and adjacent non-tumor tissue in lung cancer. In the study overall: The patients, roughly 9 men and a handful of women, were 31 to 76 with stage I to III disease.

This CDR3 is built from 15 residues. The V gene's germline CDR1 is SGHDT and CDR2 YYEEEE. TCRbeta libraries were built with three rounds of nested PCR, modified from ARM-PCR. MiXCR, run by TCRdb on the multiplex PCR reads, gives a single entry per CDR3 protein. The data hold 69,000 or so distinct CDR3 sequences, with about 80% observed a single time. Study-level points and caveats: Patients with more diverse tumor TCRs had worse survival.

The sequenced material came from lung tumor tissue. The V call is TRBV5-6, the J call TRBJ2-3, with TRBD1 matching over 10 bases. The receptor was isolated from a man aged 55 to 70 with non-small cell lung cancer. In DNA, the CDR3 is TGTGCCAGCAGCTTTCGACAGGGGGCTGCAGATACGCAGTGTTTT. Its protein product is CASSFRQGAADTQCF.